The sequence of this T cell receptor beta chain was determined in a study of control samples from healthy donors and cancer patients. The data were produced by immunoSEQ multiplex PCR, yet TCRdb's version contains in-frame clones alone and is incomplete. The sample contains about 130,000 clones, about 88% of which appear only once. V dropped 0 bases and J dropped 2; count of bases not matched to a gene: 8. The CDR3 is 18 residues long. CDR1 is SGHRS and CDR2 is YFSETQ in the germline V gene. V gene TRBV5-1 combines with J gene TRBJ2-2; 9 bases agree with TRBD1. This clonotype originated in a man in his forties or fifties in good health. The material sequenced was blood. CDR3 nucleotide sequence: TGCGCCAGCAGCTTGGTACCCTTCACAGGGGGCAACACCGGGGAGCTGTTTTTT. It is translated as CASSLVPFTGGNTGELFF.